This T cell receptor beta chain emerged from a study of T cells in Graves' hyperthyroidism and ophthalmopathy (dated by TCRdb to 2018 to 2020). A note on the overall study: Peripheral blood was collected at initial diagnosis, before any treatment. For training and testing, the 100 or so patients in the discovery cohort were randomly divided in a 7:3 ratio. Following sampling, methimazole starting at 30 mg daily was given to hyperthyroidism patients, and high-dose intravenous methylprednisolone was given to ophthalmopathy patients. Prospective prediction of ophthalmopathy was tested in an independent validation cohort of fewer than 20 hyperthyroidism patients and approximately 17 patients who later progressed to ophthalmopathy. In addition, the study compared T-cell repertoires in thyroid tissue and in blood from roughly 6 Graves' hyperthyroidism patients. The paper describes TCR Vbeta CDR3 sequencing of some 130 peripheral blood samples, made up of 43 ophthalmopathy patients, roughly 72 hyperthyroidism patients and roughly 17 progressor patients. TCR V-J signatures able to tell the groups apart were searched for in a discovery cohort of around 95 patients, of whom roughly 42 had Graves' ophthalmopathy and about 60 had stable Graves' hyperthyroidism. Paper-wide results and their limitations: No statistical method was used to fix the sample size in advance, and group allocation was not hidden from the investigators. In validation, progression to ophthalmopathy was predicted by the model with roughly 71% sensitivity and approximately 78% specificity, a median of 6.5 months before onset. Blood samples also contained most of the expanded thyroid clonotypes (frequency above 0.001), which suggests that blood repertoires may reflect thyroid immune responses. A 13 V-J signature model separated ophthalmopathy from stable hyperthyroidism, with 87.88% sensitivity and just under 84% specificity in cross-validation and 80%/75% in testing.

TCR beta CDR3 regions were amplified from RNA transcripts. For the first round of RT-PCR on the TCR CDR3, the HTBI primer set was used together with the Qiagen OneStep RT-PCR kit. A second multiplex PCR round built the libraries, followed by size selection and purification. Libraries were sequenced paired-end with 100 bp reads on an Illumina HiSeq2000. In the paper's pipeline: SOAPnuke was used to process the raw data, with reads discarded if the reads contained adapters or uncalled bases, had a mean Phred below 15, or lacked an exact constant-primer or identifier match. COPE v1.2.5 was used to merge the high-quality paired reads, and each unique nucleotide sequence was defined as a clonotype. MiTCR v1.1 was used to align clonotypes to the IMGT TRBV, TRBD and TRBJ reference segments. The analysis was restricted to V-J combinations with a frequency above 0.0001, which together covered 99.2% of the repertoires. The TCS score was defined as the ratio of F50 (clonal expansion) to E x V (chaos), calculated using BLOSUM62-based TCRdist between CDR3 peptides within each V-J. Welch's t-statistics and random forest reduced fewer than 600 V-J features to some 14, which were used in a naive Bayes classifier (R e1071). TCRdb applied fastp at Q25 and MiXCR to the public reads, then kept only in-frame beta chains. All rows with the same CDR3 protein become a single entry with the most common DNA and genes. These V and J calls originate from TCRdb's pipeline instead of the authors' own analysis. Across this sample there are 600,000 to 850,000 distinct CDR3 sequences, with about 17% seen only once. Roughly a sixth of the sample rests with the top ten.

The CDR3 runs 21 residues from the cysteine to the phenylalanine. The DNA shown is the 63-base CDR3, in frame from base 1. Taken from the germline V gene, the CDR1 and CDR2 loops are ENHRY and SYGVKD. V is trimmed back by 6 bases and J by 4 bases, and the junction contains 29 bases that no gene match accounts for. Hyperthyroidism patients were newly diagnosed, had a disease duration of under 2 months, and were aged 18 to 65 years. Any patient with an uncontrolled infection, another autoimmune disease, pregnancy or lactation was excluded. Diagnoses were established on the basis of clinical symptoms, serum thyroxine and TRAb, thyroid ultrasound, and orbital computed tomography. Blood from progressor patients was drawn when they were first diagnosed with hyperthyroidism, before any ophthalmopathy symptoms appeared. Ficoll-Paque density gradient centrifugation was used to isolate PBMCs from 8.5 to 10 ml of fresh peripheral blood. Patients classed as progressors first received a Graves' hyperthyroidism diagnosis and then went on to develop ophthalmopathy during follow-up. Total RNA was extracted using Trizol reagent, and RNA quality was assessed on an Agilent 2100 Bioanalyzer.

Concerning this clonotype: Its antigen has not been determined. Per-nucleotide qualities are absent, and no much larger clonotype sits a single base away.

The receptor was isolated from a woman aged 50 to 60 with Graves' hyperthyroidism that later progressed to Graves' ophthalmopathy. Sequences were obtained from blood. The chain is assembled from TRBV10-3 and TRBJ1-2; 7 middle bases align to TRBD1. CDR3 region: CAIRGRLGTQTTGELTYGYTF. The bases read TGTGCCATCAGAGGGCGGTTGGGAACACAAACAACAGGGGAGTTGACCTATGGCTACACCTTC.